Listed here are 20 T cell receptor beta chains from one sample, sequenced in a study of Ad26.COV2.S vaccination and SARS-CoV-2 variants. Treatment: roughly 19 received Ad26.COV2.S at low or high dose, single or two shots; 5 received placebo; per-sample allocation not given. It was on day 63 after the first vaccine or placebo injection that samples were taken. Only in-frame clones appear in the TCRdb table, and some are missing; sequencing was by immunoSEQ multiplex PCR. The sample lists about 430,000 clones, roughly 90% occurring once. The specimen comprised peripheral blood, sampled in a trial of Ad26.COV2.S vaccine versus placebo. These receptors originate from a person aged 18-60 years who received the Ad26.COV2.S COVID-19 vaccine or a placebo.

V and J are TRBV5-1 and TRBJ2-5; D is ambiguous. The germline CDR1 and CDR2 sequences are SGHRS and YFSETQ. The CDR3 totals 15 residues. V was clipped by 4 bases and J by 5 bases, with 18 bases between them. The CDR3 here is CASSRSGPSPETQYF. The CDR3 coding sequence is TGCGCCAGCAGCCGGTCCGGCCCCAGTCCGGAGACCCAGTACTTC.

J is TRBJ2-7 and V is TRBV2, with D unresolved. V dropped 6 bases and J dropped 8 bases, with 14 bases sitting between them. The CDR3 is 12 amino acids. Germline CDR1 and CDR2: SNHLY and FYNNEI. CDR3 sequence reads: CASSAIVGQQYF. DNA of the CDR3: TGTGCCAGCAGCGCGATAGTAGGTCAGCAGTACTTC.

The rearrangement links TRBV28 to TRBJ1-6, with 10 positions matching TRBD1. This CDR3 has 17 amino acids. Losses at the gene ends were 6 bases for V and 4 bases for J; bases not matched to a gene: 9. Germline V gene lookup returns CDR1 MDHEN and CDR2 SYDVKM. The CDR3 loop reads CASSGPGTGVYNSPLHF. In nucleotides, the CDR3 is TGTGCCAGCAGCGGACCCGGGACAGGGGTGTATAATTCACCCCTCCACTTT.

Ten or more counts support this clone. The rearrangement links TRBV9 to TRBJ2-2; D not certain. The CDR3 totals 14 residues. With 6 bases removed from V and 4 bases from J, the gap between germline ends came to 13 bases. Germline CDR1 is SGDLS and CDR2 is YYNGEE. The CDR3 protein is CASTSRSGTGELFF. The CDR3 DNA is TGTGCCAGCACCAGCAGATCGGGCACCGGGGAGCTGTTTTTT. Looking up the rest from reference TRBV9 and TRBJ2-2 gives the full variable domain: DSGVTQTPKHLITATGQRVTLRCSPRSGDLSVYWYQQSLDQGLQFLIQYYNGEERAKGNILERFSAQQFPDLHSELNLSSLELGDSALYFCASTSRSGTGELFFGEGSRLTVL.

The chain carries TRBV9 and TRBJ1-2, with D possibly being TRBD1 (6 bases). Germline V gene lookup returns CDR1 SGDLS and CDR2 YYNGEE. Between the trimmed V and J ends, which lost 3 bases and 7 bases, there was a span of 22 bases. The CDR3 spans 16 residues. The CDR3 region has the DNA TGTGCCAGCAGCGGCAGGGGCGCTGGTCTTCTTTCTGGCTACACCTTC. Protein product: CASSGRGAGLLSGYTF.

The rearrangement joins TRBV12-5 to TRBJ2-1; D not resolved. There are 16 residues in the CDR3. Trimming took 3 bases from V and 6 from J, leaving 18 bases between them. CDR1 and CDR2 from the germline V gene are LGHNT and FRNRAP. CDR3 bases: TGTGCTAGTGGTTTCACCGCAGATTGGGATTCCAATGAGCAGTTCTTC. Amino acid sequence: CASGFTADWDSNEQFF.

The J gene is TRBJ1-4, the V gene TRBV4-3; weak D call: TRBD1 (5 bases). The germline V gene encodes CDR1 LGHNA and CDR2 YSLEER. The CDR3 is made up of 15 amino acids. Trimming removed 0 bases from V and 7 bases from J, with 12 bases in between. The CDR3 sequence: CASSQDWGWREKLFF. CDR3 bases: TGCGCCAGCAGCCAAGATTGGGGGTGGCGTGAAAAACTGTTTTTT.

This clone was seen a single time. The chain is built from TRBV10-2 and TRBJ2-7; 7 bases are a match to TRBD1. The J segment lost 1 base and the V segment lost 2 bases, leaving 5 bases of the junction unmatched. CDR1 and CDR2 from the germline V gene are WSHSY and SAAADI. The CDR3 consists of 15 residues. The CDR3 sequence: CASSEGQGQSYEQYF. The CDR3 region has the DNA TGCGCCAGCAGTGAGGGCCAGGGACAGTCCTACGAGCAGTACTTC.

The chain carries TRBV10-2 and TRBJ2-3, with 8 bases identical to TRBD2. Looked up from germline, CDR1 is WSHSY and CDR2 is SAAADI. J lost 3 bases, V lost 6 bases, and 14 bases had no gene match. CDR3 length equals 17 residues. The DNA of the CDR3 is TGCGCCAGCAGGGGTTTTAACGGGAGGGCCGTAACAGATACGCAGTATTTT. The encoded protein is CASRGFNGRAVTDTQYF.

The chain recombines TRBV5-1 with TRBJ1-2; 7 bases map to TRBD1. Germline assignment: CDR1 SGHRS and CDR2 YFSETQ. The CDR3 is made up of 14 amino acids. Trimming removed 4 bases from V and 3 bases from J; junction bases left unmatched: 6. CDR3 sequence (DNA): TGCGCCAGCAGCGCTCAGGGGGTCGACTATGGCTACACCTTC. It codes for CASSAQGVDYGYTF.

The V call is TRBV7-9, the J call TRBJ2-7, with 7 bases identical to TRBD1. J was trimmed by 0 bases and V by 8 bases; bases with no gene match: 4. The germline V gene has CDR1 SEHNR and CDR2 FQNEAQ (reference sequence). The CDR3 spans 13 residues. The CDR3 DNA is TGTGCCAGCGGGCCAGGGGGCTCCTACGAGCAGTACTTC. Its translation: CASGPGGSYEQYF. Looking up the rest from reference TRBV7-9 and TRBJ2-7 gives the full variable domain: DTGVSQNPRHKITKRGQNVTFRCDPISEHNRLYWYRQTLGQGPEFLTYFQNEAQLEKSRLLSDRFSAERPKGSFSTLEIQRTEQGDSAMYLCASGPGGSYEQYFGPGTRLTVT.

The chain is built from TRBV25-1 and TRBJ2-2; no reliable D call. This CDR3 region has 13 residues. Trimming removed 4 bases at V and 2 bases at J, with 5 bases between. CDR1 and CDR2 (germline): MGHDK, SYGVNS. Here the CDR3 DNA reads TGTGCCAGCAGTGGGGATAACACCGGGGAGCTGTTTTTT. It yields the protein CASSGDNTGELFF. The whole variable domain, filled in from reference TRBV25-1 and TRBJ2-2, reads EADIYQTPRYLVIGTGKKITLECSQTMGHDKMYWYQQDPGMELHLIHYSYGVNSTEKGDLSSESTVSRIRTEHFPLTLESARPSHTSQYLCASSGDNTGELFFGEGSRLTVL.

The chain is built from TRBV27 and TRBJ2-7, with 9 positions matching TRBD2. There are 14 residues in the CDR3. CDR1 is MNHEY, CDR2 SMNVEV, per germline (reference sequence). V shed 4 bases, J shed 1 base, and the junction held 2 bases outside the gene matches. The CDR3 DNA follows: TGTGCCAGCAGTTGGACTAGCGAGTCCTACGAGCAGTACTTC. This encodes CASSWTSESYEQYF.

This clone showed up just once. The rearrangement links TRBV11-2 to TRBJ1-6; weak D call: TRBD1 (5 bases). The CDR3 covers 14 residues. V was trimmed by 1 base and J by 9 bases, leaving 10 bases between them. The germline V gene encodes CDR1 SGHAT and CDR2 FQNNGV. CDR3 sequence: CASSLGPRASPLHF. The CDR3 DNA reads TGTGCCAGCAGCTTAGGCCCCAGGGCTTCACCCCTCCACTTT.

CDR3 amino acids: CASSKIGDTQYF. In DNA form, the CDR3 reads TGTGCCAGCAGCAAAATTGGAGATACGCAGTATTTT. The chain recombines TRBV11-3 with TRBJ2-3; D is unresolved. The ends were cut back, 5 bases at V and 5 bases at J, with 8 bases in the middle. The CDR3 sequence is 12 residues long. Germline V gives CDR1 SGHNT, CDR2 YENEEA. The full variable domain, rest sourced from reference TRBV11-3 and TRBJ2-3, is EAGVVQSPRYKIIEKKQPVAFWCNPISGHNTLYWYLQNLGQGPELLIRYENEEAVDDSQLPKDRFSAERLKGVDSTLKIQPAELGDSAVYLCASSKIGDTQYFGPGTRLTVL.

This chain connects TRBV19 to TRBJ2-2, with 8 bases identical to TRBD1. Germline V gives CDR1 LNHDA, CDR2 SQIVND (reference sequence). The CDR3 consists of 16 residues. The junction had 11 bases not matched to a gene; V was cut back by 6 bases and J by 5 bases. CDR3 sequence (DNA): TGTGCCAGTAGCCTTCGGCAGGGGGCGAGGACCGGGGAGCTGTTTTTT. Protein sequence: CASSLRQGARTGELFF.

This chain uses TRBV3-1 (or the pseudogene TRBV3-2) with TRBJ2-1; 7 bases agree with TRBD2. Trimming took 1 base from V and 8 from J; bases not matched to a gene: 8. The CDR3 totals 15 residues. Germline assignment: CDR1 LGHDT and CDR2 YNNKEL (reference sequence). CDR3 sequence reads: CASSQGIGTIDEQFF. The CDR3 region has the DNA TGTGCCAGCAGCCAAGGCATCGGGACTATAGATGAGCAGTTCTTC.

The chain joins TRBV2 to TRBJ2-7, with D perhaps given as TRBD1 or TRBD2 (5 bases each). V shed 8 bases and J shed 5 bases, with 13 bases lying between them. Germline V gives CDR1 SNHLY, CDR2 FYNNEI. The CDR3 is made up of 12 amino acids. The CDR3, as DNA: TGTGCCAGCGAGGGGCCCGGGAACGAGCAGTACTTC. Protein: CASEGPGNEQYF.

The genes are TRBV7-9 and TRBJ2-3; the D is unclear. The ends were cut back, 2 bases at V and 1 base at J, with 7 bases in the middle. Germline CDR1 reads SEHNR; CDR2 reads FQNEAQ (reference sequence). This CDR3 comprises 14 residues. CDR3 DNA sequence: TGTGCCAGCAGCTTAACTATGGGCACAGATACGCAGTATTTT. The encoded protein is CASSLTMGTDTQYF.

About this clone itself: A clone one base away is much larger, so this may be a read error. The chain combines TRBV3-1 (or the pseudogene TRBV3-2) with TRBJ2-7; D ambiguous. Germline V lookup: CDR1 LGHDT, CDR2 YNNKEL (reference sequence). The CDR3 has 11 amino acids. V lost 3 bases, J lost 0 bases, and 0 bases lay in between. In DNA form, the CDR3 reads TGTGCCAGCAGCCACTCCTACGAGCAGTACTTC. Protein sequence: CASSHSYEQYF.